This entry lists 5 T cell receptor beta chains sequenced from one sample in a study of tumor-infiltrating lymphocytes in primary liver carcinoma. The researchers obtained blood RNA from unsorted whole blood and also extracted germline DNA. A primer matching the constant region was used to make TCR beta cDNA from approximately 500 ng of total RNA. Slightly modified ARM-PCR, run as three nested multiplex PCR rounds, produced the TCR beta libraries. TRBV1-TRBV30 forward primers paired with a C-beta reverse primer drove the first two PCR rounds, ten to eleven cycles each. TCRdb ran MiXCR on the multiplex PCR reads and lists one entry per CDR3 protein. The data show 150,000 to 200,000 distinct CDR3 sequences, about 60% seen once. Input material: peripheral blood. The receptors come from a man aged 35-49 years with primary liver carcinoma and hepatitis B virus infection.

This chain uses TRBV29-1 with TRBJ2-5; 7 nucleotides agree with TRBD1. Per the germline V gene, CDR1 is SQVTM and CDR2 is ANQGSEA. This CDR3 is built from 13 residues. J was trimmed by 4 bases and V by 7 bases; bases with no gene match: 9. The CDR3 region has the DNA TGCAGCGGCATACAGGGGACGGGAGAGACCCAGTACTTC. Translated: CSGIQGTGETQYF.

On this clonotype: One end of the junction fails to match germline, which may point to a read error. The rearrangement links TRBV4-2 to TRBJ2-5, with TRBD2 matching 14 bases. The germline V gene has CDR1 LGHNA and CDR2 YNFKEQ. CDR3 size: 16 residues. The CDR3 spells CSSREGTSGGGETQNF. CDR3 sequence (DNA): TGTTCCAGCAGAGAGGGGACTAGCGGGGGAGGAGAGACCCAGAACTTC.

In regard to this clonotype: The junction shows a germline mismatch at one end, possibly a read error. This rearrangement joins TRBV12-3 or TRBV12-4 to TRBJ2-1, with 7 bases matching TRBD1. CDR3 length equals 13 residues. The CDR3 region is CVSSTGAIHEQFF. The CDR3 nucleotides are TGTGTCAGCAGCACAGGGGCAATCCACGAGCAGTTCTTC.

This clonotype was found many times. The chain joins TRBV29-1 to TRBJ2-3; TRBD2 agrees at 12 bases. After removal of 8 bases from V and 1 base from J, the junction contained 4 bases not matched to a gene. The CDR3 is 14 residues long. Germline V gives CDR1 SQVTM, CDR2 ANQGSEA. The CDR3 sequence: CSLRTSGGTDTQYF. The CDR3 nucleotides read TGCAGCCTGCGGACTAGCGGGGGCACAGATACGCAGTATTTT.

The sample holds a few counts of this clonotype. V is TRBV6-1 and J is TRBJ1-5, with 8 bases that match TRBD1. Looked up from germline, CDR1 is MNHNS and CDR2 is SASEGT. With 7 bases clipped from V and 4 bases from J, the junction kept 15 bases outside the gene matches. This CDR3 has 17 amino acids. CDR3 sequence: CASIPTPGGVRNQPQHF. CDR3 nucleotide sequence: TGTGCCAGCATACCTACCCCAGGGGGCGTGCGGAATCAGCCCCAGCATTTT.